This passage covers 2 T cell receptor beta chains from one sample sequenced in a study of OX40 agonist ivuxolimab in advanced cancers. TCRdb's copy holds only in-frame clones and misses some; the assay was immunoSEQ multiplex PCR. The sample holds about 18,000 clones; 78% are singletons and the top ten take approximately 14%. Sequenced material: CD4+ or CD8+ T cells sorted from blood, taken in a trial of the OX40 agonist ivuxolimab. The receptors come from an adult with an advanced solid tumor such as melanoma, head and neck, liver or kidney cancer.

The CDR3 loop is CSVPGASEQYF. The CDR3 nucleotides are TGCAGCGTTCCGGGGGCTTCCGAGCAGTACTTC. The chain joins TRBV29-1 to TRBJ2-5, with D perhaps assigned TRBD1 or TRBD2 (6 bases each). The J call may be mistaken, given a closer DNA end match to TRBJ2-7. The CDR3 covers 11 residues. Germline-derived CDR1 and CDR2 are SQVTM and ANQGSEA.

The gene calls are TRBV11-2 and TRBJ1-3; tentative D call: TRBD1 (6 bases). The germline gives CDR1 SGHAT, CDR2 FQNNGV. This CDR3 comprises 15 residues. V shed 5 bases and J shed 1 base, with 12 bases lying between them. Written as DNA, the CDR3 is TGTGCCAGCAGCCCCACAGGGATATCTGGAAACACCATATATTTT. Residues: CASSPTGISGNTIYF.